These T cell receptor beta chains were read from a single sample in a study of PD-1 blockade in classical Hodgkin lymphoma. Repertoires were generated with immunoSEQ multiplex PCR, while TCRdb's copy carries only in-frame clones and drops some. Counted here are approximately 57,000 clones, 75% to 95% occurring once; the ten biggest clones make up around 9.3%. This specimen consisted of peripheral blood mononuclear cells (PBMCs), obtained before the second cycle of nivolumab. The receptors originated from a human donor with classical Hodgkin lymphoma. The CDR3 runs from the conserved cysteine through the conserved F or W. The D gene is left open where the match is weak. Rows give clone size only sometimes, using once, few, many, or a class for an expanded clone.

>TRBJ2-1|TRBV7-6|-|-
CASSSLDLPYNEQFF
TGTGCCAGCAGCTCACTGGACCTACCATACAATGAGCAGTTCTTC
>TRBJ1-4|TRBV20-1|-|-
CSASQGEKLFF
TGCAGTGCCAGTCAAGGGGAAAAACTGTTTTTT
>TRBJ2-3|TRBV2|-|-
CASWVIDTQYF
TGTGCCAGCTGGGTTATTGATACGCAGTATTTT
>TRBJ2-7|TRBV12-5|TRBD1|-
CASGYGQGYSYEQYF
TGTGCTAGTGGTTACGGACAGGGTTATTCCTACGAGCAGTACTTC
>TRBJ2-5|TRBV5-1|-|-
CASSEGQTQYF
TGCGCCAGCTCAGAGGGGCAGACCCAGTACTTC
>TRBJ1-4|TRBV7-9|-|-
CASSGADGSEKLFF
TGTGCCAGCAGCGGGGCCGACGGGAGTGAAAAACTGTTTTTT
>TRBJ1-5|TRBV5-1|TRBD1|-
CASSLSGDSSNQPQHF
TGCGCCAGCAGCTTAAGTGGGGACAGTAGCAATCAGCCCCAGCATTTT
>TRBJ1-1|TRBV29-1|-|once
CSVEKLERGTEAFF
TGCAGCGTTGAGAAGTTGGAGAGGGGGACTGAAGCTTTCTTT
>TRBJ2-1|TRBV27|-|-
CASSLLKAVGIDEQFF
TGTGCCAGCAGTTTATTAAAAGCTGTGGGGATCGATGAGCAGTTCTTC
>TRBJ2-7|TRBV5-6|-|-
CASSLLHEQYF
TGTGCCAGCAGCTTGCTTCACGAGCAGTACTTC
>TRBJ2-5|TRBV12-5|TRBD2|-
CASGLSIAGVDKETQYF
TGTGCTAGTGGTTTGTCCATAGCGGGAGTAGACAAAGAGACCCAGTACTTC
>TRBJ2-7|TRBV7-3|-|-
CASSASPTYEQYF
TGTGCCAGCAGCGCCTCCCCCACCTACGAGCAGTACTTC
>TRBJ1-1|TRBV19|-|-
CASTLGMNTEAFF
TGTGCCAGCACATTGGGGATGAACACTGAAGCTTTCTTT
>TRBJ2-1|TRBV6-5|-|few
CASSYSGLGNEQFF
TGTGCCAGCAGTTACTCAGGCTTGGGCAATGAGCAGTTCTTC
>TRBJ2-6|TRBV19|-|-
CASSLQMGPSGANVLTF
TGTGCCAGTAGTCTACAGATGGGGCCGTCTGGGGCCAACGTCCTGACTTTC
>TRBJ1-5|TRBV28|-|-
CASSRRLGNQPQHF
TGTGCCAGCAGCCGCCGACTCGGGAATCAGCCCCAGCATTTT
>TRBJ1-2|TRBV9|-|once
CASSVRESVGYGYTF
TGTGCCAGCAGCGTACGGGAATCGGTGGGCTATGGCTACACCTTC
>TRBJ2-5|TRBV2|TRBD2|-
CASIGLAGKIQETQYF
TGTGCCAGCATTGGGCTAGCGGGTAAAATCCAAGAGACCCAGTACTTC
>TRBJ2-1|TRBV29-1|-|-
CSVPGGLGNEQFF
TGCAGCGTCCCTGGGGGGTTGGGCAATGAGCAGTTCTTC